This T cell receptor beta chain was sequenced during a study of cytomegalovirus exposure and HLA in healthy donors. In the study overall: Assignment to the Caucasian-associated ancestry cluster applied to roughly 80% of the approximately 400 genotyped donors. Study-wide results and caveats: The majority of CMV-associated TCR beta chains were reported as apparently HLA-restricted in a later analysis. A later analysis reportedly found that, within productive TCRs, an Asian-associated ancestry cluster had fewer N-insertions than the mean observed across the approximately 660 donors.

The PCR was carried out with 60 Vbeta primers and 13 Jbeta primers. Sequencing used immunoSEQ multiplex PCR; TCRdb keeps in-frame clones, though not all of them. The table lists around 91,000 clones, roughly 73% of them singletons. In germline, CDR1 is LNHNV, CDR2 YYDKDF (reference sequence). CDR3 size: 15 residues. Trimming took off 3 bases at V and 3 bases at J, with 11 bases between the two ends. Notes on this clone: As yet, its antigen is unknown.

The clonotype comes from a male donor in good health and CMV-seropositive. Sequences were obtained from PBMCs. This chain uses TRBV15 with TRBJ1-4; no reliable D call. CDR3 coding DNA: TGTGCCACCAGCAGTCCGACGGACTCTAATGAAAAACTGTTTTTT. Residues: CATSSPTDSNEKLFF.